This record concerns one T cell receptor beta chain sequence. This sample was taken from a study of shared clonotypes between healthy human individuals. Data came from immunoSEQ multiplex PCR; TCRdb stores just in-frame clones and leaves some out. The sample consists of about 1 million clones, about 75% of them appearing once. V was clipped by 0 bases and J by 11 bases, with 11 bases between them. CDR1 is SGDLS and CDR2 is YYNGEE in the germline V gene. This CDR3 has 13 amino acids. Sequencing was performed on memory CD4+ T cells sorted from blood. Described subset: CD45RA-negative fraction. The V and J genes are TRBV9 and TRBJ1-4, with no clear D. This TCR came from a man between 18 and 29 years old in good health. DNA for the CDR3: TGTGCCAGCAGCGTAGGACCGTCCCGGAAACTGTTTTTT. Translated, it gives CASSVGPSRKLFF.